The TCR beta chain under discussion was sequenced for a study of blood T cell repertoires in COVID-19. Study-wide context: Samples representing acute and convalescent COVID-19 were sourced from the United States, Italy and Spain. The analysed material was cDNA or gDNA that came from T cells, B-cell-depleted T cells, or PBMCs.

Seattle's enrolled individuals joined amid active infection and were then monitored longitudinally. The V and J ends lost 6 bases and 3 bases, in that order; junction bases with no gene match: 6. This CDR3 has 15 residues. CDR1 and CDR2 (germline): MNHEY, SVGAGI. Authors' methods: Quantification of nucleated cells was approximated via reference gene primer amplification. Libraries were prepared by immunoSEQ multiplex PCR; TCRdb keeps only in-frame clonotypes and omits some of them. Clone size and the V and J calls come from that table; the DNA yielded D and trimming. The data hold 150,000 to 170,000 clones, with 80% to 90% observed a single time.

The sequence derives from an older woman with COVID-19, enrolled during active disease. The chain carries TRBV6-5 and TRBJ2-7; 12 bases map to TRBD1. Sequences were obtained from peripheral blood. CDR3 protein: CASRPGQGAVYEQYV. In DNA, the CDR3 is TGTGCCAGCAGACCGGGACAGGGGGCGGTCTACGAGCAGTACGTC.